The 9 T cell receptor beta chains given below trace back to one sample, sequenced in a study of T cell responses to AZD1222 COVID-19 vaccine (dated by TCRdb to the early 2020s). The meaning of the sample's time point label: baseline before first vaccination. Libraries were built with the immunoSEQ multiplex PCR assay. TCRdb's version of the immuneACCESS table is confined to in-frame rearrangements and falls short of the full clone set. An unresolved V gene accounts for under half of the shortfall where checked; the remainder is of unknown origin. Across this sample there are fewer than 150,000 clones, with under 95% seen only once. In total, the top ten clones hold around 3.3% of the sample. Source: peripheral blood, taken on day 0 of AZD1222 vaccination. These receptors originate from an adult in good health.

The chain recombines TRBV5-1 with TRBJ1-1, with D possibly TRBD1 on 5 matching bases. Trimming shortened V by 7 bases and J by 0 bases, and 16 bases separated the two germline ends. This CDR3 comprises 15 residues. Germline CDR1 and CDR2: SGHRS and YFSETQ. CDR3: CASSPSTGVNTEAFF. The CDR3 DNA sequence: TGCGCCAGCTCCCCGTCGACGGGGGTGAACACTGAAGCTTTCTTT.

The chain has TRBV10-2 and TRBJ1-2; D ambiguous. The CDR3 contains 13 residues. Germline CDR1 reads WSHSY; CDR2 reads SAAADI. Deletions cut 7 bases from V and 7 bases from J, with 16 bases between. CDR3 in amino acids: CASKSVLGSGYTF. The CDR3 bases are TGCGCCAGCAAGTCAGTCCTTGGAAGTGGCTACACCTTC.

Only a few counts were recorded for this clone. The chain is built from TRBV7-9 and TRBJ1-1; D not resolved. CDR1 is SEHNR, CDR2 FQNEAQ, per germline (reference sequence). CDR3 length: 13 residues. The germline V and J ends were trimmed by 3 bases and 7 bases, with 12 bases remaining between them. CDR3 bases: TGTGCCAGCAGCTTGAGGAGTACCAGTGAAGCTTTCTTT. It yields the protein CASSLRSTSEAFF. The whole variable domain, filled in from reference TRBV7-9 and TRBJ1-1, reads DTGVSQNPRHKITKRGQNVTFRCDPISEHNRLYWYRQTLGQGPEFLTYFQNEAQLEKSRLLSDRFSAERPKGSFSTLEIQRTEQGDSAMYLCASSLRSTSEAFFGQGTRLTVV.

The genes are TRBV29-1 and TRBJ2-1; 7 nucleotides line up with TRBD2. CDR3 length: 14 amino acids. CDR1 is SQVTM and CDR2 is ANQGSEA in the germline V gene. Trimming at V came to 7 bases and at J to 7 bases, leaving 13 bases not matched to a gene. CDR3 protein: CSDSGLAGGNEQFF. The CDR3 DNA sequence: TGCAGCGACTCGGGCCTCGCCGGGGGGAATGAGCAGTTCTTC.

This chain joins TRBV19 and TRBJ1-5, with D perhaps matching TRBD1 (6 bases). Germline loops: CDR1 LNHDA, CDR2 SQIVND (reference sequence). The V gene lost 1 base and the J gene lost 3 bases, with 10 bases spanning the gap. The CDR3 is 15 amino acids. The CDR3 nucleotides are TGTGCCAGTAGTATAGTTGGGACACCCAATCAGCCCCAGCATTTT. It yields the protein CASSIVGTPNQPQHF.

The genes are TRBV6-5 and TRBJ1-2; D gene uncertain. Germline values: CDR1 MNHEY, CDR2 SVGAGI. The ends were cut back, 6 bases at V and 2 bases at J, with 7 bases in the middle. This CDR3 spans 12 amino acids. CDR3 in amino acids: CASSKQNYGYTF. DNA of the CDR3: TGTGCCAGCAGCAAGCAAAACTATGGCTACACCTTC.

J is TRBJ2-7 and V is TRBV3-1 (or the pseudogene TRBV3-2); D may be TRBD1 (6 bases). Between the trimmed V and J ends, which lost 4 bases and 0 bases, there was a span of 19 bases. The germline CDR1 and CDR2 sequences are LGHDT and YNNKEL (reference sequence). The CDR3 runs to 17 residues. The CDR3 loop reads CASSPPPGAVGSYEQYF. The CDR3 DNA reads as TGTGCCAGCAGCCCTCCGCCAGGGGCTGTGGGCTCCTACGAGCAGTACTTC.

As DNA, the CDR3 is TGTGCCAGCAGCCGCTGGACTGAAGAGACCCAGTACTTC. Translating it yields CASSRWTEETQYF. The chain has TRBV3-1 (or the pseudogene TRBV3-2) and TRBJ2-5; the D gene is possibly TRBD2 (5 bases). The CDR3 loop spans 13 amino acids. Per germline, CDR1 LGHDT and CDR2 YNNKEL (reference sequence). V was clipped by 4 bases and J by 3 bases, with 9 bases between them.

The CDR3 DNA reads TGCGCCAGCAGCCAGGGACTAGCGGGAGCAAATGAGCAGTTCTTC. This gives the protein CASSQGLAGANEQFF. The V and J genes are TRBV5-1 and TRBJ2-1, with 14 bases matching TRBD2. Germline values: CDR1 SGHRS, CDR2 YFSETQ. The CDR3 is 15 residues long. V was pared by 4 bases and J by 7 bases, with 4 bases of the junction left unmatched.